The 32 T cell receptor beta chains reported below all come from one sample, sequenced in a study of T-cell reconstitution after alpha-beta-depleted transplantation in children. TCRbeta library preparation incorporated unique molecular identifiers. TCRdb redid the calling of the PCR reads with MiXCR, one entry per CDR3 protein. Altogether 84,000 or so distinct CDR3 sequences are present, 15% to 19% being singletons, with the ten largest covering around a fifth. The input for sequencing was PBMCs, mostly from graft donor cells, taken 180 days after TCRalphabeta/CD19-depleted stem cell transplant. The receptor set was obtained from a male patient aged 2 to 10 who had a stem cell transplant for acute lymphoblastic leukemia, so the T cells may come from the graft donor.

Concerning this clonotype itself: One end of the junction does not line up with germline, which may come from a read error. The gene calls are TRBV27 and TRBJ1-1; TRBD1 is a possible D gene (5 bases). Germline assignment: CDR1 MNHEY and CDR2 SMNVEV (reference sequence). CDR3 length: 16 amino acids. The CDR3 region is CTSSRRQMGMNTEAFF. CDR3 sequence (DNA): TGTACCAGCAGCCGTCGACAGATGGGAATGAACACTGAAGCTTTCTTT.

The CDR3 reads CASSLSSGGSNEQFF. The DNA of the CDR3 is TGTGCCAGCAGCTTGTCTAGCGGGGGCTCCAATGAGCAGTTCTTC. This chain joins TRBV5-6 and TRBJ2-1; 10 positions agree with TRBD2. The trim removed 1 base at V and 6 bases at J, leaving 4 bases unmatched. The CDR3 is made up of 15 amino acids. Per the germline V gene, CDR1 is SGHDT and CDR2 is YYEEEE.

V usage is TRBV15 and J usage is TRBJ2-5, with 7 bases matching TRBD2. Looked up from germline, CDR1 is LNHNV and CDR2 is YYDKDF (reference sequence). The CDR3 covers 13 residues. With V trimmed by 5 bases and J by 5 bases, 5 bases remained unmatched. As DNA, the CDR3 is TGTGCCACCAGCCGGGGGGAATCCGAGACCCAGTACTTC. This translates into CATSRGESETQYF.

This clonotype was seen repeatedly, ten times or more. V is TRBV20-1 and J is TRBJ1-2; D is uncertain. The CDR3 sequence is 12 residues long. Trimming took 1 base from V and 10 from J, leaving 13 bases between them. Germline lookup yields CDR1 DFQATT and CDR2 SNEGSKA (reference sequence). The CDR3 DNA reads TGCAGTGCTAGAGTGAAGATCCTTGACTACACCTTC. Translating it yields CSARVKILDYTF.

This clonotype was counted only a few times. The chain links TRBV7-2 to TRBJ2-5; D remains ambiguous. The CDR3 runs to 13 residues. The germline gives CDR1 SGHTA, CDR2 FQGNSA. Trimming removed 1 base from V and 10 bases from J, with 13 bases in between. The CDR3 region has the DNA TGTGCCAGCAGCTTAGATCCTAAGAGAGGCCAGTACTTC. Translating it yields CASSLDPKRGQYF.

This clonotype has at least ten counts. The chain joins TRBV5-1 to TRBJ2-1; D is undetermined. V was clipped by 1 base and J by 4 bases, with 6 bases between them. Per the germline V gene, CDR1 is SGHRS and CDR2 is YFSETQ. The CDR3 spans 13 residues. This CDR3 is CASSLSGYNEQFF. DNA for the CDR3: TGCGCCAGCAGCTTGTCCGGGTACAATGAGCAGTTCTTC.

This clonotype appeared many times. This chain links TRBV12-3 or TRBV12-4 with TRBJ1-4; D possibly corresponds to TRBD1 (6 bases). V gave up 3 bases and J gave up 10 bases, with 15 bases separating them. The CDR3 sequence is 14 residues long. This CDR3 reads CASSLGIRGRKLFF. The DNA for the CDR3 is TGTGCCAGCAGTTTGGGGATCAGGGGCCGAAAACTGTTTTTT.

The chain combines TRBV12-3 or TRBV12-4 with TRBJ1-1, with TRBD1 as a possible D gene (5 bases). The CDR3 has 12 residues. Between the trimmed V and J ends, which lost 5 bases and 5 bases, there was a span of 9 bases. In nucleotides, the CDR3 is TGTGCCAGCAGTGGCGGGGGGACTGAAGCTTTCTTT. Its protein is CASSGGGTEAFF.

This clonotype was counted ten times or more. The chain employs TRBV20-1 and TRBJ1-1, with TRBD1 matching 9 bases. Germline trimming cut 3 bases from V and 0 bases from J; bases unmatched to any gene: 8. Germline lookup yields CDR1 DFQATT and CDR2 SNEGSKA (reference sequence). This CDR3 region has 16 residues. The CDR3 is CSASTGQGFMNTEAFF. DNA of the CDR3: TGCAGTGCTAGCACGGGACAGGGCTTTATGAACACTGAAGCTTTCTTT.

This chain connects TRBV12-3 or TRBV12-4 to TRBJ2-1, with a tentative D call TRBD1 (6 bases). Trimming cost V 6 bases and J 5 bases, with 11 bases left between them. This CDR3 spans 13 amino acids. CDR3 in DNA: TGTGCCAGCAGATACGGACAGAACAATGAGCAGTTCTTC. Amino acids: CASRYGQNNEQFF.

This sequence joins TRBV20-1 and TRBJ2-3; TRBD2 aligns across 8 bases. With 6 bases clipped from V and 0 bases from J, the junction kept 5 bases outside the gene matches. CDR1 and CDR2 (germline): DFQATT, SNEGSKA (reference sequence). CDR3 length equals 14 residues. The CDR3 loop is CSAFGLASTDTQYF. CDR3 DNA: TGCAGTGCCTTCGGACTAGCTAGCACAGATACGCAGTATTTT.

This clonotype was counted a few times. CDR3 loop: CATSDPSGSRTGELFF. The CDR3, as DNA: TGTGCCACCAGTGACCCTAGCGGGAGCAGGACCGGGGAGCTGTTTTTT. The V gene is TRBV24-1, the J gene TRBJ2-2, with 10 bases identical to TRBD2. V was clipped by 4 bases and J by 5 bases; unmatched bases: 6. Germline V gene sequence: CDR1 KGHDR, CDR2 SFDVKD. This CDR3 has 16 amino acids.

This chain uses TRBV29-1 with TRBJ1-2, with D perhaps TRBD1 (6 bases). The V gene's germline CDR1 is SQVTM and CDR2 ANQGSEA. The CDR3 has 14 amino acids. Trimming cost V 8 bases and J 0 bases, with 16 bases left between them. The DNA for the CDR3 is TGCAGCACGGGGGCGGGCATAGCTAACTATGGCTACACCTTC. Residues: CSTGAGIANYGYTF.

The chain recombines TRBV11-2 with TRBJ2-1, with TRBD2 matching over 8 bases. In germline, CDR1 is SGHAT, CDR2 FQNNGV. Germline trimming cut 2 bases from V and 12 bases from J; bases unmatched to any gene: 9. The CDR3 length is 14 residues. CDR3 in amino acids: CASSLYRGGYGQFF. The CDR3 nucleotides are TGTGCCAGCAGCTTATATCGGGGGGGGTACGGGCAGTTCTTC.

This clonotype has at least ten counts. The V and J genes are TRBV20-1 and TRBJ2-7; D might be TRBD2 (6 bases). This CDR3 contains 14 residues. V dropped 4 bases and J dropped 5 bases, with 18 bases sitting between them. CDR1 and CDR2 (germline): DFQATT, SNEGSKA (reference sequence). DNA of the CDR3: TGCAGTGCTAAAGTGGGGGGTTACAGCCACGAGCAGTACTTC. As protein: CSAKVGGYSHEQYF.

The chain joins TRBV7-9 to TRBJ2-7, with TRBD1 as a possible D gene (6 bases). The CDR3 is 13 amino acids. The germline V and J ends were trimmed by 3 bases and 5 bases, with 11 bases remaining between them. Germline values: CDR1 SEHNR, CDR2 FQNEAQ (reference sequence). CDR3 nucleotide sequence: TGTGCCAGCAGCTTTTGGGGGCGCAACGAGCAGTACTTC. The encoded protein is CASSFWGRNEQYF.

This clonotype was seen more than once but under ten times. The CDR3 sequence: CAIDSENYGYTF. The CDR3 bases are TGTGCCATAGACAGCGAGAACTATGGCTACACCTTC. The V and J genes are TRBV10-3 and TRBJ1-2; weak D call: TRBD1 (5 bases). The germline CDR1 and CDR2 sequences are ENHRY and SYGVKD. The CDR3 loop spans 12 amino acids. The V gene lost 9 bases and the J gene lost 2 bases, with 10 bases spanning the gap.

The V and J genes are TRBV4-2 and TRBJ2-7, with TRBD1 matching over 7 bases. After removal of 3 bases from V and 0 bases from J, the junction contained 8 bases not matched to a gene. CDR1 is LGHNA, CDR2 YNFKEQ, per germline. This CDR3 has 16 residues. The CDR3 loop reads CASSHARDRNSYEQYF. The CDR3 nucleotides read TGTGCCAGCAGCCATGCCCGGGACAGAAACTCCTACGAGCAGTACTTC.

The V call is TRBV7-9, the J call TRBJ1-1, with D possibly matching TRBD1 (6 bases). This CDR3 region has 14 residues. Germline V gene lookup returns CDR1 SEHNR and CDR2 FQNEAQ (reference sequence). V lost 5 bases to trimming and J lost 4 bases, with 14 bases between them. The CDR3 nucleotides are TGTGCCAGCAGCGCCGTCAGGGGAACCACTGAAGCTTTCTTT. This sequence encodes CASSAVRGTTEAFF.

CDR3 in amino acids: CASSSTGQGRATQYF. DNA of the CDR3: TGTGCCAGCAGCTCCACGGGCCAGGGACGCGCGACCCAGTACTTC. The chain joins TRBV11-2 to TRBJ2-5; the D call may be TRBD1 or TRBD2 (5 bases each). The V gene's germline CDR1 is SGHAT and CDR2 FQNNGV. The V end lost 4 bases, the J end lost 7 bases, and 19 bases lay between the germline ends. This CDR3 comprises 15 residues. The complete variable domain, with remaining parts taken from reference TRBV11-2 and TRBJ2-5, reads EAGVAQSPRYKIIEKRQSVAFWCNPISGHATLYWYQQILGQGPKLLIQFQNNGVVDDSQLPKDRFSAERLKGVDSTLKIQPAKLEDSAVYLCASSSTGQGRATQYFGPGTRLLVL.

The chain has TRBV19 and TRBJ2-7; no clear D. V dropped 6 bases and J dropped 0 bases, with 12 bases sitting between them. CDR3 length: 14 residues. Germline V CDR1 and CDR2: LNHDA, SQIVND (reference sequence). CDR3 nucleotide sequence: TGTGCCAGTAGACTTAGCCCAGACTCCTACGAGCAGTACTTC. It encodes CASRLSPDSYEQYF.

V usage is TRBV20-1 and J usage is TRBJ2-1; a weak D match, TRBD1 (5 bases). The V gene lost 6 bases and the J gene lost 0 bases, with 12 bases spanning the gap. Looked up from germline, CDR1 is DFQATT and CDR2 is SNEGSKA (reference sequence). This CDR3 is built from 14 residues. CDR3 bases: TGCAGTGCCCCGGACATAACCTCCTACAATGAGCAGTTCTTC. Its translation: CSAPDITSYNEQFF.

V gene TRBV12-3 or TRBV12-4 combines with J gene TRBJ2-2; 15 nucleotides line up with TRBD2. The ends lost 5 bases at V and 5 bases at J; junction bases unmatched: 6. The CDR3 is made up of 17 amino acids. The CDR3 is CASSLGLAGGVTGELFF. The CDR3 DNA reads TGTGCCAGCAGTCTCGGACTAGCGGGGGGGGTAACCGGGGAGCTGTTTTTT.

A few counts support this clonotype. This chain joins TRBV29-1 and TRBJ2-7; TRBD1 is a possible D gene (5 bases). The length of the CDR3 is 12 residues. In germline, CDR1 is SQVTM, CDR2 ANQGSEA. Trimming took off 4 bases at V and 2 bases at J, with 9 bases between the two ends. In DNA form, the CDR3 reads TGCAGCGTTGTGGACACCCCCTACGAGCAGTACTTC. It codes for CSVVDTPYEQYF.

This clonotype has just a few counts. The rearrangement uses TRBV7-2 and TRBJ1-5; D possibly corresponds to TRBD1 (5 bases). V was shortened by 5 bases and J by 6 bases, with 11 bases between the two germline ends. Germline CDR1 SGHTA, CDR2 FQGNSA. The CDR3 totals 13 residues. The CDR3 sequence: CASSRGEVQPQHF. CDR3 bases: TGTGCCAGCAGCAGAGGGGAGGTTCAGCCCCAGCATTTT.

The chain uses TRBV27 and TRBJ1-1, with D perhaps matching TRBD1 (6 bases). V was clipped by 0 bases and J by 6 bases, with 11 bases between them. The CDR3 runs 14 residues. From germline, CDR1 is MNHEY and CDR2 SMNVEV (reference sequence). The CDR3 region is CASSLSLGGAEAFF. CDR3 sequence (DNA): TGTGCCAGCAGTTTATCCCTTGGGGGCGCTGAAGCTTTCTTT.

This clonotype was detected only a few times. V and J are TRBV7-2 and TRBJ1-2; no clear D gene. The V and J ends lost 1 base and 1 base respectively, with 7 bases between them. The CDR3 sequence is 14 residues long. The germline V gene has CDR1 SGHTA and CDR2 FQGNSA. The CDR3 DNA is TGTGCCAGCAGCTTAGGTGTCCGTAACTATGGCTACACCTTC. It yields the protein CASSLGVRNYGYTF.

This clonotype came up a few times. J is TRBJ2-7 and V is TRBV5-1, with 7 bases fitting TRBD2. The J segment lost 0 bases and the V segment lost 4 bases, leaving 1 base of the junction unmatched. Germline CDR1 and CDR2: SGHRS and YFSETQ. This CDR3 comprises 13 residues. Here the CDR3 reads CASSPGGSYEQYF. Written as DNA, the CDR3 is TGCGCCAGCAGCCCGGGGGGCTCCTACGAGCAGTACTTC.

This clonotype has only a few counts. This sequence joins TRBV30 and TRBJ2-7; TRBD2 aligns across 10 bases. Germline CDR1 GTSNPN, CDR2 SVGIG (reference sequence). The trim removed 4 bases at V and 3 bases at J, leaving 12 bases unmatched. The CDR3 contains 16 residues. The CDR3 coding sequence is TGTGCCTGGACTCGGACTAGCGGCCCTCCTTACTACGAGCAGTACTTC. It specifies CAWTRTSGPPYYEQYF. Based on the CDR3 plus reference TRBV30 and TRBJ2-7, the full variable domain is SQTIHQWPATLVQPVGSPLSLECTVEGTSNPNLYWYRQAAGRGLQLLFYSVGIGQISSEVPQNLSASRPQDRQFILSSKKLLLSDSGFYLCAWTRTSGPPYYEQYFGPGTRLTVT.

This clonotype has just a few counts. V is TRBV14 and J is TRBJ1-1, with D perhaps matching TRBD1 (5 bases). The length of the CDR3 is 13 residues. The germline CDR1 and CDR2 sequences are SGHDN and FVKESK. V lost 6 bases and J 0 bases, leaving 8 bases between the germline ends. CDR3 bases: TGTGCCAGCAGGGGACGGCTGAACACTGAAGCTTTCTTT. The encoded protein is CASRGRLNTEAFF.

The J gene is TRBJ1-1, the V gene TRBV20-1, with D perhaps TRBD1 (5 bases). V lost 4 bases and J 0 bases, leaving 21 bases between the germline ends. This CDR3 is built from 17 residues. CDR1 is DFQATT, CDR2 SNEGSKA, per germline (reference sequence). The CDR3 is CSATDPTYRSMNTEAFF. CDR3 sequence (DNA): TGCAGTGCTACAGACCCAACATACAGGTCCATGAACACTGAAGCTTTCTTT.

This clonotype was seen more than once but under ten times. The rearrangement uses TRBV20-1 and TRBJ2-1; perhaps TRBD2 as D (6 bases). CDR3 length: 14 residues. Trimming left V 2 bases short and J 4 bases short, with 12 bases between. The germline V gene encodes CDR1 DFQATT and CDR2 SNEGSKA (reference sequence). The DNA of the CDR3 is TGCAGTGCTAGATTCGCAGCGGGTTACAATGAGCAGTTCTTC. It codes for CSARFAAGYNEQFF.